This T cell receptor beta chain was observed in a study of OX40 agonist ivuxolimab in advanced cancers. On the study more broadly: Earlier anti-PD-1, anti-PD-L1 or anti-CTLA-4 therapy was permitted; about 39% had received some. Three patients showed partial responses: one hepatocellular carcinoma and two cutaneous melanoma cases. Findings and limits, study-wide: At 0.1 to 3.0 mg/kg, CD4+ and CD8+ blood T cells expanded clonally by week 6.

In the case of this clone: Its antigen is still unknown.

Prior autoimmune disease or systemic immunosuppression barred patients. Sequencing was performed with immunoSEQ multiplex PCR; in TCRdb, only in-frame clones are kept and a portion is missing. The repertoire includes about 80,000 clones, roughly 87% of them detected once, and approximately 0.3% sits in the top ten. Per the germline V gene, CDR1 is SGHRS and CDR2 is YFSETQ. The CDR3 covers 13 residues. Trimming left V 0 bases short and J 6 bases short, with 6 bases between. This sequence originates from an adult with an advanced solid tumor such as melanoma, head and neck, liver or kidney cancer. The J gene is TRBJ2-2, the V gene TRBV5-1; D remains ambiguous. The sequences come from CD4+ or CD8+ T cells sorted from blood, collected in a trial of the OX40 agonist ivuxolimab. CDR3 protein: CASSLVQAGELFF. DNA of the CDR3: TGCGCCAGCAGCTTGGTGCAGGCCGGGGAGCTGTTTTTT. Together with reference TRBV5-1 and TRBJ2-2, the CDR3 gives the full variable domain: KAGVTQTPRYLIKTRGQQVTLSCSPISGHRSVSWYQQTPGQGLQFLFEYFSETQRNKGNFPGRFSGRQFSNSRSEMNVSTLELGDSALYLCASSLVQAGELFFGEGSRLTVL.